The 28 T cell receptor beta chains listed next were all sequenced from one sample in a study of control samples from healthy donors and cancer patients (dated by TCRdb to the early 2020s). Library method: the immunoSEQ multiplex PCR assay. TCRdb took this table from immuneACCESS and kept in-frame rearrangements with V and J called. Such tables lack part of the clones; where checked against another copy, unresolved V genes explain under half of the gap, and the rest is unexplained. The sample table lists 100,000 to 150,000 clones, around nine tenths of them with a count of one. The biggest ten clones account for 2.5% to 3% of the sample. Input material: blood. These receptors were collected from a man between 35 and 55 years old in good health.

V gene TRBV29-1 combines with J gene TRBJ2-2; D is possibly TRBD1 or TRBD2 (5 bases each). There are 13 residues in the CDR3. The germline V gene has CDR1 SQVTM and CDR2 ANQGSEA. The V end lost 5 bases, the J end lost 3 bases, and 10 bases lay between the germline ends. The CDR3 DNA is TGCAGCGTTTCTATGGGGGACACCGGGGAGCTGTTTTTT. Protein sequence: CSVSMGDTGELFF.

This chain links TRBV5-1 with TRBJ2-7, with TRBD2 identical over 14 bases. The ends lost 4 bases at V and 2 bases at J; junction bases unmatched: 8. The germline V gene encodes CDR1 SGHRS and CDR2 YFSETQ. The CDR3 has 17 residues. As DNA, the CDR3 is TGCGCCAGCAGCCCCGGGACTAGCGGGGGTAAAACCTACGAGCAGTACTTC. Its translation: CASSPGTSGGKTYEQYF. The complete variable domain, with remaining parts taken from reference TRBV5-1 and TRBJ2-7, reads KAGVTQTPRYLIKTRGQQVTLSCSPISGHRSVSWYQQTPGQGLQFLFEYFSETQRNKGNFPGRFSGRQFSNSRSEMNVSTLELGDSALYLCASSPGTSGGKTYEQYFGPGTRLTVT.

This chain links TRBV2 with TRBJ2-3; D call uncertain. This CDR3 comprises 14 residues. Between the trimmed V and J ends, which lost 10 bases and 1 base, there was a span of 15 bases. The germline gives CDR1 SNHLY, CDR2 FYNNEI. This CDR3 is CATSLGMGTDTQYF. The CDR3 bases are TGTGCCACCTCACTGGGTATGGGCACAGATACGCAGTATTTT.

V usage is TRBV7-3 and J usage is TRBJ1-2, with 8 bases matching TRBD1. Trimming at V came to 5 bases and at J to 4 bases, leaving 6 bases not matched to a gene. The CDR3 extends over 14 amino acids. Germline V lookup: CDR1 SGHTA, CDR2 FQGTGA. CDR3 nucleotides: TGTGCCAGCAGCCGGACAGGGAGGAGCTATGGCTACACCTTC. It translates to CASSRTGRSYGYTF.

The CDR3 spells CASSSSGTGVSPLHF. CDR3 DNA: TGTGCCAGCAGCAGCAGTGGGACAGGGGTTTCACCCCTCCACTTT. The rearrangement uses TRBV7-9 and TRBJ1-6; 10 bases fit TRBD1. This CDR3 is 15 amino acids long. Losses at the gene ends were 5 bases for V and 9 bases for J; bases not matched to a gene: 7. Germline-derived CDR1 and CDR2 are SEHNR and FQNEAQ (reference sequence).

The chain uses TRBV27 and TRBJ1-1; 11 bases match TRBD1. J was trimmed by 1 base and V by 2 bases; bases with no gene match: 9. CDR3 size: 18 residues. Germline V gene lookup returns CDR1 MNHEY and CDR2 SMNVEV (reference sequence). The CDR3 is CASSLARTGGFRNTEAFF. The DNA of the CDR3 is TGTGCCAGCAGTTTAGCCCGGACAGGGGGCTTCAGGAACACTGAAGCTTTCTTT.

The chain has TRBV5-1 and TRBJ1-2; 7 bases match TRBD1. The CDR3 runs to 15 residues. Unmatched junction bases numbered 10, after V lost 3 bases and J lost 5 bases. Germline V lookup: CDR1 SGHRS, CDR2 YFSETQ. CDR3 in amino acids: CASSWWTGEKYGYTF. The DNA for the CDR3 is TGCGCCAGCAGCTGGTGGACAGGCGAAAAATATGGCTACACCTTC.

The chain has TRBV6-5 and TRBJ1-1; 8 bases match TRBD1. Germline trimming cut 6 bases from V and 0 bases from J; bases unmatched to any gene: 3. This CDR3 contains 14 residues. Per the germline V gene, CDR1 is MNHEY and CDR2 is SVGAGI. CDR3 nucleotides: TGTGCCAGCAGCGACAGGGGAATGAACACTGAAGCTTTCTTT. As protein: CASSDRGMNTEAFF.

V and J are TRBV6-5 and TRBJ2-5; tentatively, D is TRBD1 (5 bases). Germline V gene lookup returns CDR1 MNHEY and CDR2 SVGAGI. Trimming left V 6 bases short and J 6 bases short, with 20 bases between. The CDR3 is made up of 15 amino acids. DNA for the CDR3: TGTGCCAGCAGCGCGCTTGGGGCGGTGATACAGACCCAGTACTTC. Amino acid sequence: CASSALGAVIQTQYF.

V gene TRBV3-1 (or the pseudogene TRBV3-2) combines with J gene TRBJ2-5; perhaps TRBD1 as D (6 bases). There are 15 residues in the CDR3. Germline V CDR1 and CDR2: LGHDT, YNNKEL (reference sequence). V lost 4 bases and J 4 bases, leaving 16 bases between the germline ends. CDR3 in DNA: TGTGCCAGCAGCCCCCTGAAGGGCAGGGGAGAGACCCAGTACTTC. This sequence encodes CASSPLKGRGETQYF.

The chain is built from TRBV2 and TRBJ1-1; possible D gene TRBD1, 5 bases. Germline V CDR1 and CDR2: SNHLY, FYNNEI. This CDR3 comprises 11 residues. The V end lost 8 bases, the J end lost 11 bases, and 15 bases lay between the germline ends. The CDR3 sequence is CASLGAGTAFF. CDR3 DNA: TGTGCCAGCCTCGGAGCGGGGACGGCTTTCTTT.

V and J are TRBV21-1 and TRBJ2-5; TRBD1 is the table's D call and was not checked against the DNA. TRBV21-1 is assigned pseudogene status. The CDR3 is 14 residues long. The CDR3 nucleotides read TGTGCCAGCAACAACCCGACACAACAAGAGACCCAGTACTTC. This gives the protein CASNNPTQQETQYF.

V is TRBV5-6 and J is TRBJ1-3, with unresolved D. The ends were cut back, 1 base at V and 7 bases at J, with 9 bases in the middle. The CDR3 runs to 13 residues. Germline CDR1 and CDR2: SGHDT and YYEEEE. CDR3 bases: TGTGCCAGCAGCTTGTTTGTGGAGAACACCATATATTTT. Encoded protein: CASSLFVENTIYF.

This chain joins TRBV19 and TRBJ2-5, with 9 bases lining up with TRBD2. V dropped 4 bases and J dropped 5; count of bases not matched to a gene: 5. The germline CDR1 and CDR2 sequences are LNHDA and SQIVND (reference sequence). This CDR3 is 14 amino acids long. In DNA form, the CDR3 reads TGTGCCAGTAGTACGGGGACTAGCTGGGAGACCCAGTACTTC. Its translation: CASSTGTSWETQYF.

This clone was seen only once. This chain links TRBV5-1 with TRBJ2-3; D may be TRBD1 (5 bases). Germline assignment: CDR1 SGHRS and CDR2 YFSETQ. Trimming left V 0 bases short and J 2 bases short, with 7 bases between. There are 14 residues in the CDR3. The DNA for the CDR3 is TGCGCCAGCAGCTTGGGACAGTACACAGATACGCAGTATTTT. It codes for CASSLGQYTDTQYF.

CDR3 DNA sequence: TGTGCCAGCAGCTTGCGACGAGGCCTCTATGGCTACACCTTC. Its protein is CASSLRRGLYGYTF. The chain has TRBV5-6 and TRBJ1-2; the D is unclear. Deletions cut 1 base from V and 4 bases from J, with 11 bases between. This CDR3 has 14 residues. CDR1 SGHDT and CDR2 YYEEEE come from the germline V gene.

The chain has TRBV6-6 and TRBJ2-2; possible D gene TRBD2, 6 bases. The V end was cut by 6 bases, the J end by 2 bases, with 13 bases between. The CDR3 covers 15 residues. In germline, CDR1 is MNHNY, CDR2 SVGAGI (reference sequence). The CDR3 sequence is CASSKTGTNTGELFF. In DNA, the CDR3 is TGTGCCAGCAGCAAAACCGGGACTAACACCGGGGAGCTGTTTTTT.

CDR3: CASSQMTGLGDTQYF. CDR3 DNA sequence: TGTGCCAGCTCACAGATGACAGGGCTCGGGGATACGCAGTATTTT. The chain links TRBV18 to TRBJ2-3; 7 bases line up with TRBD1. Germline assignment: CDR1 KGHSH and CDR2 LQKENI. The V segment lost 4 bases and the J segment 6 bases; nucleotides outside the gene matches: 10. The CDR3 is made up of 15 amino acids.

The V call is TRBV15, the J call TRBJ2-1, with TRBD2 matching 8 bases. CDR3 size: 18 residues. Germline loops: CDR1 LNHNV, CDR2 YYDKDF (reference sequence). V dropped 1 base and J dropped 4; count of bases not matched to a gene: 12. CDR3 loop: CATSRGLSSGEWYNEQFF. The CDR3 bases are TGTGCCACCAGCAGAGGTTTGAGTAGCGGGGAATGGTACAATGAGCAGTTCTTC.

V gene TRBV2 combines with J gene TRBJ1-1, with 8 bases fitting TRBD1. CDR3 length: 16 residues. Germline-derived CDR1 and CDR2 are SNHLY and FYNNEI. V lost 0 bases, J lost 10 bases, and 13 bases stayed unmatched. CDR3 sequence: CASSEAGTGGYLGAFF. The DNA of the CDR3 is TGTGCCAGCAGTGAAGCTGGGACAGGAGGGTATCTGGGAGCTTTCTTT. Together with reference TRBV2 and TRBJ1-1, the CDR3 gives the full variable domain: EPEVTQTPSHQVTQMGQEVILRCVPISNHLYFYWYRQILGQKVEFLVSFYNNEISEKSEIFDDQFSVERPDGSNFTLKIRSTKLEDSAMYFCASSEAGTGGYLGAFFGQGTRLTVV.

The chain joins TRBV30 to TRBJ2-2; tentatively, D is TRBD2 (6 bases). With 4 bases removed from V and 6 bases from J, the gap between germline ends came to 15 bases. The CDR3 runs 14 residues. The germline V gene encodes CDR1 GTSNPN and CDR2 SVGIG (reference sequence). CDR3 nucleotide sequence: TGTGCCTGGAATCCCGGGAGACGGTCCGGGGAGCTGTTTTTT. This translates into CAWNPGRRSGELFF.

This chain connects TRBV10-2 to TRBJ1-3, with unresolved D. Germline V lookup: CDR1 WSHSY, CDR2 SAAADI. Between the trimmed V and J ends, which lost 4 bases and 0 bases, there was a span of 13 bases. This CDR3 region has 16 residues. The DNA of the CDR3 is TGCGCCAGCAGTGCAACGGGCCCGAACTCTGGAAACACCATATATTTT. Protein product: CASSATGPNSGNTIYF.

This clone was recorded once. The chain carries TRBV5-1 and TRBJ2-5; D tentatively reads TRBD1 or TRBD2 (6 bases each). Germline CDR1 reads SGHRS; CDR2 reads YFSETQ. The CDR3 sequence is 16 residues long. With 4 bases removed from V and 2 bases from J, the gap between germline ends came to 18 bases. In nucleotides, the CDR3 is TGCGCCAGCAGCCTCCAGGGGTCCGGGACTCAAGAGACCCAGTACTTC. Residues: CASSLQGSGTQETQYF.

The V and J genes are TRBV6-5 and TRBJ1-2; D possibly corresponds to TRBD1 (5 bases). The CDR3 has 13 amino acids. CDR1 MNHEY and CDR2 SVGAGI come from the germline V gene. V was cut by 2 bases and J by 8 bases, with 12 bases left in between. In nucleotides, the CDR3 is TGTGCCAGCAGTTACCGTCAGGGAGGAGGCTACACCTTC. Protein product: CASSYRQGGGYTF.

This clone has a single count. The chain has TRBV13 and TRBJ1-1, with D hard to call. The length of the CDR3 is 12 residues. Deletions cut 5 bases from V and 1 base from J, with 5 bases between. CDR1 and CDR2 from the germline V gene are PRHDT and FYEKMQ (reference sequence). Here the CDR3 reads CASSRRNTEAFF. DNA for the CDR3: TGTGCCAGCAGCCGCAGGAACACTGAAGCTTTCTTT.

The chain carries TRBV9 and TRBJ2-7; 14 bases line up with TRBD2. CDR1 is SGDLS, CDR2 YYNGEE, per germline. The CDR3 contains 16 residues. Losses at the gene ends were 3 bases for V and 4 bases for J; bases not matched to a gene: 6. DNA of the CDR3: TGTGCCAGCAGCGCATCGACTAGCGGGGGGGCGTACGAGCAGTACTTC. Its translation is CASSASTSGGAYEQYF.

This sequence joins TRBV5-6 and TRBJ2-3; 12 nucleotides line up with TRBD2. This CDR3 contains 15 residues. J gave up 5 bases and V 1 base, and 2 bases lay outside the gene matches. Germline CDR1 SGHDT, CDR2 YYEEEE. This CDR3 reads CASSLLLAGGDTQYF. For the CDR3, the DNA is TGTGCCAGCAGCTTGTTACTAGCGGGGGGAGATACGCAGTATTTT.

V and J are TRBV28 and TRBJ1-3, with D possibly TRBD1 on 5 matching bases. Germline lookup yields CDR1 MDHEN and CDR2 SYDVKM. This CDR3 spans 16 amino acids. Trimming shortened V by 7 bases and J by 4 bases, and 20 bases separated the two germline ends. The CDR3 DNA sequence: TGTGCCAGCAAATTGGGAGGGTCGGGGCAAGGAAACACCATATATTTT. It specifies CASKLGGSGQGNTIYF.